The 32 T cell receptor beta chains below were found in one sample sequenced in a study of blood T cells in healthy people across ages. For the second PCR, which ran for 7 to 11 cycles, a sample-barcoded 5' primer and a J-beta primer mix were used. TCRdb re-called the 5' RACE reads through MiXCR, storing one row per CDR3 protein. In the table there are approximately 1,700,000 distinct CDR3 sequences, roughly 43% of which are singletons. Input material: blood. These receptors were collected from a human donor in good health.

The rearrangement uses TRBV7-2 and TRBJ1-2, with unresolved D. The CDR3 spans 13 residues. Trimming stripped 2 bases from V and 7 bases from J, with 11 bases between. Germline V gene lookup returns CDR1 SGHTA and CDR2 FQGNSA. The CDR3 is CASSLSTASGYTF. The CDR3 region has the DNA TGTGCCAGCAGCTTATCAACTGCGAGTGGCTACACCTTC. Full variable domain (remainder filled in from reference TRBV7-2 and TRBJ1-2): GAGVSQSPSNKVTEKGKDVELRCDPISGHTALYWYRQSLGQGLEFLIYFQGNSAPDKSGLPSDRFSAERTGGSVSTLTIQRTQQEDSAVYLCASSLSTASGYTFGSGTRLTVV.

V and J are TRBV7-8 and TRBJ2-7; no definite D call. The CDR3 loop spans 15 amino acids. Germline-derived CDR1 and CDR2 are SGHVS and FQNEAQ. Between the trimmed V and J ends, which lost 5 bases and 2 bases, there was a span of 16 bases. The CDR3 reads CASSGQPHDAYEQYF. The CDR3 DNA is TGTGCCAGCAGCGGCCAGCCGCACGACGCCTACGAGCAGTACTTC.

Only a few counts were recorded for this clonotype. V gene TRBV27 combines with J gene TRBJ1-5; D may be TRBD1 (5 bases). Germline-derived CDR1 and CDR2 are MNHEY and SMNVEV (reference sequence). Trimming stripped 4 bases from V and 8 bases from J, with 15 bases between. This CDR3 has 14 amino acids. The CDR3 DNA reads TGTGCCAGCAGTTCTGGTCTGGGGCAGGAGCCCCAGCATTTT. The encoded protein is CASSSGLGQEPQHF.

The V gene is TRBV20-1, the J gene TRBJ1-2, with D tentatively TRBD1 (6 bases). CDR3 length: 14 amino acids. V was trimmed by 3 bases and J by 4 bases, leaving 15 bases between them. The germline CDR1 and CDR2 sequences are DFQATT and SNEGSKA (reference sequence). This CDR3 is CSASSATGRYGYTF. The CDR3 coding sequence is TGCAGTGCTAGCTCAGCAACAGGGCGCTATGGCTACACCTTC.

The chain couples TRBV7-3 to TRBJ2-5, with TRBD2 matching 11 bases. V lost 5 bases, J lost 4 bases, and 9 bases stayed unmatched. In germline, CDR1 is SGHTA, CDR2 FQGTGA. This CDR3 has 16 residues. The CDR3: CASSRRLAGSGETQYF. Here the CDR3 DNA reads TGTGCCAGCAGCCGACGACTAGCGGGGAGTGGAGAGACCCAGTACTTC. The full variable domain, with the rest looked up from reference TRBV7-3 and TRBJ2-5, is GAGVSQTPSNKVTEKGKYVELRCDPISGHTALYWYRQSLGQGPEFLIYFQGTGAADDSGLPNDRFFAVRPEGSVSTLKIQRTERGDSAVYLCASSRRLAGSGETQYFGPGTRLLVL.

This clonotype was detected a few times. The CDR3 nucleotides are TGTGCCAGCAGCCTTCCCGGGCCAGATTATAGCAATCAGCCCCAGCATTTT. As protein: CASSLPGPDYSNQPQHF. The V call is TRBV21-1, the J call TRBJ1-5; no check of the table's D call, TRBD1, against the DNA was made. TRBV21-1 is reported as a pseudogene. CDR3 length equals 17 residues.

This chain connects TRBV5-1 to TRBJ2-7; D possibly corresponds to TRBD1 (7 bases). CDR1 and CDR2 (germline): SGHRS, YFSETQ. This CDR3 is 17 amino acids long. With 4 bases removed from V and 5 bases from J, the gap between germline ends came to 25 bases. This CDR3 is CASSRGGGDALVDEQYF. The CDR3 DNA follows: TGCGCCAGCAGCCGTGGAGGGGGCGATGCCTTAGTGGACGAGCAGTACTTC. The full variable domain, its missing parts supplied by reference TRBV5-1 and TRBJ2-7, is KAGVTQTPRYLIKTRGQQVTLSCSPISGHRSVSWYQQTPGQGLQFLFEYFSETQRNKGNFPGRFSGRQFSNSRSEMNVSTLELGDSALYLCASSRGGGDALVDEQYFGPGTRLTVT.

Only a few counts were recorded for this clonotype. The V and J genes are TRBV12-3 or TRBV12-4 and TRBJ1-1; 7 bases map to TRBD1. V shed 3 bases and J 5 bases; nucleotides not matched to a gene: 3. The length of the CDR3 is 13 residues. For the CDR3, the DNA is TGTGCCAGCAGTTTGACAGGGCATACTGAAGCTTTCTTT. Its translation is CASSLTGHTEAFF.

This clonotype was seen a handful of times. V gene TRBV5-1 combines with J gene TRBJ2-5; 9 nucleotides agree with TRBD1. The assigned J gene may be wrong: the sequence end matches TRBJ2-7 better. Germline-derived CDR1 and CDR2 are SGHRS and YFSETQ. The CDR3 totals 15 residues. CDR3 sequence reads: CASSSPGTGSNEQYF. The CDR3 region has the DNA TGCGCCAGCAGCTCTCCCGGGACAGGGTCGAACGAGCAGTACTTC.

V and J are TRBV29-1 and TRBJ1-5; D possibly corresponds to TRBD1 (5 bases). The CDR3 loop spans 13 amino acids. CDR1 and CDR2 (germline): SQVTM, ANQGSEA. Deletions cut 6 bases from V and 5 bases from J, with 14 bases between. Here the CDR3 reads CSVGQGDHQPQHF. Here the CDR3 DNA reads TGCAGCGTCGGACAAGGGGACCATCAGCCCCAGCATTTT.

Only a few counts were recorded for this clonotype. The genes are TRBV20-1 and TRBJ1-5, with D possibly being TRBD1 (5 bases). Looked up from germline, CDR1 is DFQATT and CDR2 is SNEGSKA (reference sequence). The CDR3 loop spans 15 amino acids. V gave up 0 bases and J gave up 7 bases, with 16 bases separating them. CDR3 amino acids: CSARDAGQGMQPQHF. In DNA, the CDR3 is TGCAGTGCTAGAGACGCAGGGCAGGGTATGCAGCCCCAGCATTTT.

Remarks on this clonotype: The junction departs from germline at one end; a sequencing error may be responsible. The V and J genes are TRBV7-2 and TRBJ1-5; D uncertain. Germline CDR1 is SGHTA and CDR2 is FQGNSA. The CDR3 extends over 15 amino acids. In nucleotides, the CDR3 is TGTGCCAGCAGCTTAAATCCCGTCACTAATCCGCCCCAGCATTTT. Its translation: CASSLNPVTNPPQHF.

This clonotype occurred many times. The chain joins TRBV6-6 to TRBJ2-5; 14 nucleotides line up with TRBD2. CDR1 is MNHNY, CDR2 SVGAGI, per germline (reference sequence). The CDR3 covers 15 residues. V lost 5 bases to trimming and J lost 5 bases; unmatched junction nucleotides: 4. CDR3 amino acids: CASSRLAGGSETQYF. The DNA of the CDR3 is TGTGCCAGCAGTCGACTAGCGGGGGGGAGCGAGACCCAGTACTTC.

J is TRBJ1-1 and V is TRBV15; D gene unclear. CDR1 and CDR2 from the germline V gene are LNHNV and YYDKDF (reference sequence). The CDR3 extends over 15 amino acids. Trimming removed 0 bases from V and 10 bases from J, with 18 bases in between. This chain's CDR3 is CATSRDLTTIKGAFF. The CDR3 DNA reads TGTGCCACCAGCAGAGATTTAACCACGATTAAAGGAGCTTTCTTT.

J is TRBJ2-1 and V is TRBV2, with D maybe TRBD2 (5 bases). Trimming pared 6 bases from V and 6 bases from J, leaving 12 bases between. CDR1 and CDR2 from the germline V gene are SNHLY and FYNNEI. The CDR3 contains 13 residues. The DNA of the CDR3 is TGTGCCAGCAGCGAGGGCCAAAGCAATGAGCAGTTCTTC. This gives the protein CASSEGQSNEQFF.

The chain recombines TRBV28 with TRBJ2-5; 7 bases match TRBD2. The J call is doubtful: the DNA matches TRBJ2-7 better. This CDR3 spans 15 amino acids. Germline V gives CDR1 MDHEN, CDR2 SYDVKM. The CDR3 coding sequence is TGTGCCAGCACCCCGGGTTATGCGGGGGACTACGAGCAGTACTTC. Translation: CASTPGYAGDYEQYF.

This clonotype was recorded a few times. The rearrangement links TRBV6-5 to TRBJ1-2; D not resolved. This CDR3 spans 13 amino acids. Germline CDR1 and CDR2: MNHEY and SVGAGI. Trimming removed 6 bases at V and 5 bases at J, with 13 bases between. DNA of the CDR3: TGTGCCAGCAGACCCCCGGGGAGATATGGCTACACCTTC. Protein sequence: CASRPPGRYGYTF.

In DNA, the CDR3 is TGTGCCAGCAGTTACCCGGGCGCCAGGACCCAGTACTTC. Its protein product is CASSYPGARTQYF. This chain uses TRBV6-6 with TRBJ2-7, with no clear D. The J call is uncertain, as TRBJ2-5 better fits the DNA end. CDR3 length equals 13 residues. Looked up from germline, CDR1 is MNHNY and CDR2 is SVGAGI (reference sequence).

This clonotype appeared a few times. This sequence joins TRBV7-9 and TRBJ2-5; 7 bases align to TRBD2. The junction had 9 bases not matched to a gene; V was cut back by 4 bases and J by 1 base. The CDR3 loop spans 16 amino acids. CDR1 and CDR2 from the germline V gene are SEHNR and FQNEAQ (reference sequence). Here the CDR3 DNA reads TGTGCCAGCAGCTCCCCCTGGGGCGGGGGCCAAGAGACCCAGTACTTC. It yields the protein CASSSPWGGGQETQYF.

V is TRBV10-3 and J is TRBJ2-1; TRBD2 matches 14 bases. The germline CDR1 and CDR2 sequences are ENHRY and SYGVKD. Trimming took 3 bases from V and 7 from J; bases not matched to a gene: 5. The CDR3 has 16 amino acids. CDR3 sequence: CAISDPGLAGVNEQFF. The CDR3 DNA reads TGTGCCATCAGTGATCCGGGACTAGCGGGGGTGAATGAGCAGTTCTTC.

The chain is built from TRBV2 and TRBJ2-2; 10 bases agree with TRBD2. Germline CDR1 SNHLY, CDR2 FYNNEI. V was pared by 7 bases and J by 5 bases, with 7 bases of the junction left unmatched. The length of the CDR3 is 15 residues. The CDR3: CASKISGGRTGELFF. The CDR3 DNA follows: TGTGCCAGCAAGATTAGCGGGGGGCGTACCGGGGAGCTGTTTTTT.

Remarks on this clonotype: A junction boundary mismatches the germline segment, possibly from a read error. This chain connects TRBV27 to TRBJ2-4; the match to TRBD2 covers 8 bases. The J call is doubtful: the DNA matches TRBJ2-7 better. The CDR3 covers 14 residues. Germline V gene data show CDR1 as MNHEY and CDR2 as SMNVEV (reference sequence). The DNA of the CDR3 is TGTACCAGCAGTGAGCGGGGGAGAACCTACGAGCAGTACTTC. This encodes CTSSERGRTYEQYF.

This clonotype appeared many times. This rearrangement joins TRBV28 to TRBJ2-7, with D unresolved. Germline CDR1 MDHEN, CDR2 SYDVKM. This CDR3 has 14 residues. V was cut by 6 bases and J by 5 bases, with 17 bases left in between. The CDR3 here is CASRTRNAGDEQYF. The CDR3 coding sequence is TGTGCCAGCAGGACCCGTAACGCCGGTGACGAGCAGTACTTC.

This clonotype was counted a few times. This chain connects TRBV10-3 to TRBJ2-5; 11 bases agree with TRBD1. This CDR3 comprises 15 residues. J lost 4 bases, V lost 2 bases, and 3 bases had no gene match. Germline-derived CDR1 and CDR2 are ENHRY and SYGVKD. The CDR3 region has the DNA TGTGCCATCAGTGAGCGGACAGGGGGCACAGAGACCCAGTACTTC. Translated, it gives CAISERTGGTETQYF.

V usage is TRBV29-1 and J usage is TRBJ2-7, with D unresolved. The CDR3 totals 14 residues. Germline CDR1 reads SQVTM; CDR2 reads ANQGSEA. Between the trimmed V and J ends, which lost 4 bases and 0 bases, there was a span of 13 bases. As DNA, the CDR3 is TGCAGCGTTGCACAGCGTCAGACCTCCTACGAGCAGTACTTC. This encodes CSVAQRQTSYEQYF.

A few counts support this clonotype. The chain employs TRBV20-1 and TRBJ2-5; tentative D call: TRBD2 (6 bases). The germline CDR1 and CDR2 sequences are DFQATT and SNEGSKA (reference sequence). V lost 3 bases and J 0 bases, leaving 23 bases between the germline ends. This CDR3 comprises 18 residues. Here the CDR3 reads CSASGQGRGGKYQETQYF. DNA for the CDR3: TGCAGTGCTAGTGGGCAGGGACGGGGAGGAAAGTACCAAGAGACCCAGTACTTC.

This clonotype was observed a few times. V and J are TRBV20-1 and TRBJ2-7; the D gene is possibly TRBD2 (6 bases). Trimming took off 6 bases at V and 0 bases at J, with 12 bases between the two ends. The CDR3 spans 13 residues. Germline values: CDR1 DFQATT, CDR2 SNEGSKA (reference sequence). The CDR3, as DNA: TGCAGTGCCTTACGGGACTCCTCCTACGAGCAGTACTTC. Amino acids: CSALRDSSYEQYF.

This chain joins TRBV6-1 and TRBJ1-6; D is perhaps TRBD1 (6 bases). Germline CDR1 and CDR2: MNHNS and SASEGT. The CDR3 has 17 residues. V lost 2 bases, J lost 5 bases, and 16 bases lay in between. CDR3 in amino acids: CASSERIWTANNSPLHF. The DNA for the CDR3 is TGTGCCAGCAGTGAACGGATTTGGACAGCGAATAATTCACCCCTCCACTTT.

This clonotype appeared a few times. A much larger clone differs by one base, so this may be a read error. The gene calls are TRBV4-1 and TRBJ1-4, with D uncertain. V was pared by 2 bases and J by 10 bases, with 8 bases between. Germline V lookup: CDR1 MGHRA, CDR2 YSYEKL. The CDR3 extends over 12 amino acids. CDR3 residues: CASSQMRGKLFF. The DNA of the CDR3 is TGCGCCAGCAGCCAAATGCGTGGAAAACTGTTTTTT.

CDR3 in amino acids: CASSMGPNQETQYF. CDR3 coding DNA: TGTGCCAGCAGCATGGGACCGAACCAAGAGACCCAGTACTTC. This chain uses TRBV7-6 with TRBJ2-5; either TRBD1 or TRBD2 may fit D (5 bases each). CDR1 and CDR2 (germline): SGHVS, FNYEAQ. The CDR3 sequence is 14 residues long. Deletions cut 5 bases from V and 0 bases from J, with 10 bases between.

V is TRBV6-2 or TRBV6-3 and J is TRBJ2-5; TRBD1 aligns across 7 bases. The end of the DNA aligns better with TRBJ2-7, so the J call may be wrong. This CDR3 spans 15 amino acids. Germline V gene sequence: CDR1 MNHEY, CDR2 SVGEGT. In nucleotides, the CDR3 is TGTGCCAGCAGTTATAGAGGGGGCCTCCGGGTCGAGCAGTACTTC. Encoded protein: CASSYRGGLRVEQYF.

This chain joins TRBV29-1 and TRBJ2-3; no reliable D call. The V gene's germline CDR1 is SQVTM and CDR2 ANQGSEA. The CDR3 sequence is 14 residues long. V lost 4 bases and J lost 2, with 13 bases in between. CDR3 sequence (DNA): TGCAGCGTTGGCCAGGTCATTATCACAGATACGCAGTATTTT. Protein product: CSVGQVIITDTQYF.